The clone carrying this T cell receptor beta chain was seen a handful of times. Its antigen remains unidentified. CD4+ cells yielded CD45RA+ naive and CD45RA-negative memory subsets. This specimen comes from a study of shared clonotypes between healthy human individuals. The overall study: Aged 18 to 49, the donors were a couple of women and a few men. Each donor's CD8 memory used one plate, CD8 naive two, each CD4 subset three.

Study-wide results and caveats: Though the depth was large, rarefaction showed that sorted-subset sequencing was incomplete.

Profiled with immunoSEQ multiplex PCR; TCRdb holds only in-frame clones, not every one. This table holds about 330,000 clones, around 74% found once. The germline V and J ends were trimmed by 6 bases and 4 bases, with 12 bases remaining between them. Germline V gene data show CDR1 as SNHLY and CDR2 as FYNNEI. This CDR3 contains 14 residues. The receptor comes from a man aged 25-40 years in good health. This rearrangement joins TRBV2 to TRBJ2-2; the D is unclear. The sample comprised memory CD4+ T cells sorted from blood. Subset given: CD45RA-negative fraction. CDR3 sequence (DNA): TGTGCCAGCAGACCTACACAGAGCACCGGGGAGCTGTTTTTT. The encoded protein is CASRPTQSTGELFF.